What follows is one T cell receptor (beta chain) and its context. The data are from a study of blood T cell repertoires in COVID-19. Study context: Donors in the United States, Italy and Spain gave samples during acute or convalescent COVID-19. T cells, B-cell-depleted T cells, or PBMCs provided the cDNA or gDNA that served as material.

Profiled with immunoSEQ multiplex PCR; TCRdb holds only in-frame clones, not every one. Of about 86,000 clones in the sample, over 80% were seen once. CDR3 length equals 14 residues. In germline, CDR1 is GTSNPN, CDR2 SVGIG (reference sequence). V gave up 3 bases and J gave up 7 bases; unmatched junction bases: 8. This rearrangement joins TRBV30 to TRBJ1-5; 8 positions agree with TRBD1. This receptor was identified in a human donor in a cohort sampled during active COVID-19. Sequencing input: peripheral blood. The CDR3 is CAWSSDRVNQPQHF. CDR3 coding DNA: TGTGCCTGGAGCTCGGACAGGGTAAACCAGCCCCAGCATTTT. Full variable domain (rest looked up from reference TRBV30 and TRBJ1-5): SQTIHQWPATLVQPVGSPLSLECTVEGTSNPNLYWYRQAAGRGLQLLFYSVGIGQISSEVPQNLSASRPQDRQFILSSKKLLLSDSGFYLCAWSSDRVNQPQHFGDGTRLSIL.